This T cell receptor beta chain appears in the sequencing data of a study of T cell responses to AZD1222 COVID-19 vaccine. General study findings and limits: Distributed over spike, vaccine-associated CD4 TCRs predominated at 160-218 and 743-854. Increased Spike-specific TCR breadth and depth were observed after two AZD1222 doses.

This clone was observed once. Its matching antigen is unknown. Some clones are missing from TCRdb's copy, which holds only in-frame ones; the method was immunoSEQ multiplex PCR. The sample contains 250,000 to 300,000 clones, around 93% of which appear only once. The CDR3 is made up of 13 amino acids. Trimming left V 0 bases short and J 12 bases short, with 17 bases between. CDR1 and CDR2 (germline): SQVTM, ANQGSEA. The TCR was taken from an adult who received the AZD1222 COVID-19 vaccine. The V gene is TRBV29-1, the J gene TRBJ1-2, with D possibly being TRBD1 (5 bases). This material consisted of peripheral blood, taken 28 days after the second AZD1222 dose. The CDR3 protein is CSVEDRDRASNTF. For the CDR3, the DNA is TGCAGCGTTGAAGACCGGGACCGGGCTTCAAACACCTTC.